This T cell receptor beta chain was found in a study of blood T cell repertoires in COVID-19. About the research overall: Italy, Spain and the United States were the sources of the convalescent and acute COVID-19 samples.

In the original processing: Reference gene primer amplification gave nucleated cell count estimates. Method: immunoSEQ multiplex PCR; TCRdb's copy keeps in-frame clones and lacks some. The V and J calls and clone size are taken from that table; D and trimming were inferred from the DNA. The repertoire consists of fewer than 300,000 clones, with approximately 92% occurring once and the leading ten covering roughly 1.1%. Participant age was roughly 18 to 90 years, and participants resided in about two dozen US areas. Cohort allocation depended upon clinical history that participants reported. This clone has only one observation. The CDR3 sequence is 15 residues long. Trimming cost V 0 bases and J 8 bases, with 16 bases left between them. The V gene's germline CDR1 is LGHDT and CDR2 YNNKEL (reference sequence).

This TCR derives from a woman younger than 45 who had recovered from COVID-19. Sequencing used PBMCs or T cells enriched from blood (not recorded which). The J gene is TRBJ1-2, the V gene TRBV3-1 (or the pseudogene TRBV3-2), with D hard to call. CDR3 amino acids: CASSQESGLLSGYTF. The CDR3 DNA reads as TGTGCCAGCAGCCAAGAGTCAGGCCTGTTGTCCGGCTACACCTTC.